This is a list of T cell receptor beta chains from one sample in a study of vaccination and CD4 T cells after COVID-19. MiXCR was run by TCRdb on the PCR reads, yielding one entry per CDR3 protein. The sample has 9,500 to 13,000 distinct CDR3 sequences, roughly two thirds seen once; the top ten hold around 28%. The antigens of these receptors remain unknown. The specimen comprised CD4+ T cells from blood, cultured in vitro, sampled before SARS-CoV-2 vaccination. The receptors here all came from a human donor who had recovered from COVID-19. Each CDR3 is given with its conserved first and last residue. The D gene is left open where the match is weak. The size field is filled for only some rows; it gives once, few, many or a size class.

size,D,length,J,V,CDR3,DNA
NA,NA,14,TRBJ1-6,TRBV2,CASRGESRNSPLHF,TGTGCCAGCAGGGGGGAAAGTAGAAATTCACCCCTCCACTTT
NA,NA,16,TRBJ1-4,TRBV6-5,CASSYPNGGTNEKLFF,TGTGCCAGCAGTTACCCCAATGGGGGGACTAATGAAAAACTGTTTTTT
NA,TRBD2,14,TRBJ2-3,TRBV6-2/TRBV6-3,CASRAGGYTDTQYF,TGTGCCAGTAGAGCGGGGGGCTACACAGATACGCAGTATTTT
NA,NA,13,TRBJ1-2,TRBV5-1,CASSIEGSWGYTF,TGCGCCAGCAGTATAGAGGGCTCTTGGGGCTACACCTTC
few,NA,12,TRBJ1-2,TRBV6-5,CASSSGAGGYTF,TGTGCCAGCAGTTCGGGGGCTGGTGGCTACACCTTC
NA,NA,15,TRBJ2-3,TRBV6-1,CASSRTGKRADTQYF,TGTGCCAGCAGTAGAACAGGGAAGAGGGCAGATACGCAGTATTTT
NA,NA,14,TRBJ2-3,TRBV6-1,CASSPGRGTDTQYF,TGTGCCAGCAGCCCAGGACGGGGCACAGATACGCAGTATTTT
NA,TRBD1,19,TRBJ1-5,TRBV6-2/TRBV6-3,CASSYDRDREGNSNQPQHF,TGTGCCAGCAGTTACGACCGGGACAGGGAGGGAAATAGCAATCAGCCCCAGCATTTT
NA,NA,14,TRBJ1-5,TRBV20-1,CSATTGGGGEPQHF,TGCAGTGCTACCACAGGAGGGGGGGGGGAGCCCCAGCATTTT
NA,NA,12,TRBJ1-2,TRBV5-4,CASSQWSYGYTF,TGTGCCAGCAGCCAATGGTCCTATGGCTACACCTTC
NA,TRBD2,16,TRBJ2-1,TRBV24-1,CATSEPSGRAYNEQFF,TGTGCCACCAGTGAACCTAGCGGGAGAGCTTACAATGAGCAGTTCTTC
NA,TRBD2,14,TRBJ2-5,TRBV6-1,CASSQLAAGETQYF,TGTGCCAGCAGCCAACTAGCGGCGGGAGAGACCCAGTACTTC
NA,NA,16,TRBJ1-6,TRBV7-7,CASSLLRSSYNSPLHF,TGTGCCAGCAGCTTATTACGGAGCTCCTATAATTCACCCCTCCACTTT
NA,NA,14,TRBJ2-5,TRBV7-9,CASSLYEGTETQYF,TGTGCCAGCAGCTTATATGAGGGAACGGAGACCCAGTACTTC
NA,TRBD2,14,TRBJ2-3,TRBV7-9,CASGTGLAGDTQYF,TGTGCCAGCGGCACCGGACTAGCGGGAGATACGCAGTATTTT
NA,NA,13,TRBJ2-5,TRBV28,CASRDSFQETQYF,TGTGCCAGCAGGGACAGCTTCCAAGAGACCCAGTACTTC
few,NA,13,TRBJ1-1,TRBV7-9,CASSLDMNTEAFF,TGTGCCAGCAGTTTGGACATGAACACTGAAGCTTTCTTT
NA,TRBD2,16,TRBJ2-2,TRBV7-9,CASSLGVGRDTGELFF,TGTGCCAGCAGCTTAGGAGTCGGGAGGGACACCGGGGAGCTGTTTTTT
NA,TRBD2,11,TRBJ2-7,TRBV7-9,CASSLAGGQYF,TGTGCCAGCAGTTTAGCGGGAGGGCAGTACTTC
once,TRBD1,17,TRBJ1-3,TRBV15,CATSTTDRARSGNTIYF,TGTGCCACCAGCACGACGGACAGGGCCCGCTCTGGAAACACCATATATTTT
few,NA,14,TRBJ1-2,TRBV6-2/TRBV6-3,CASSRGRETYGYTF,TGTGCCAGCAGTCGCGGGCGGGAAACCTATGGCTACACCTTC
NA,TRBD1,16,TRBJ1-4,TRBV19,CASQGGRTATNEKLFF,TGTGCCAGTCAGGGGGGACGGACTGCAACTAATGAAAAACTGTTTTTT